This T cell receptor beta chain was obtained from a study of T cells in Graves' hyperthyroidism and ophthalmopathy. Graves' hyperthyroidism was deemed stable given no ophthalmopathy progression within 18 months. Study results and limitations: Model-based prediction identified ophthalmopathy a median roughly 6.1 months prior to its onset.

Amplification of TCR beta CDR3 regions used RNA as the template. The TCR CDR3 first-round RT-PCR relied on the HTBI primer set. TCRdb recomputed calls from the multiplex PCR reads with MiXCR, one row per CDR3 protein. The data contain approximately 480,000 distinct CDR3 sequences, around 21% of them singletons. There are 15 residues in the CDR3. The V gene's germline CDR1 is SQVTM and CDR2 ANQGSEA. Trimming stripped 4 bases from V and 4 bases from J, with 16 bases between. The sample holds many counts of this clonotype. Its matching antigen is unknown. Input material: blood. This sequence originates from a man aged 18 to 35 with Graves' hyperthyroidism. This chain joins TRBV29-1 and TRBJ2-2; D not resolved. In nucleotides, the CDR3 is TGCAGCGTTGTTTTGTTGCCACAAAGCACCGGGGAGCTGTTTTTT. Translation gives CSVVLLPQSTGELFF.